A single sample is the source of the 6 T cell receptor beta chains below, sequenced in a study of Tregs in tolerant kidney transplant recipients. Related graft donors supplied nonmyeloablative bone marrow transplants, and mixed chimerism was transient. Sequencing used immunoSEQ multiplex PCR; TCRdb keeps in-frame clones, though not all of them. The sample spans 25,000 to 40,000 clones; the ten largest clones claim under 2%. Material: CD4+ T cells from blood (PBMCs), obtained 24 months after the transplant. These receptors originate from a human patient who received a combined kidney and bone marrow transplant. The graft donor may have given rise to some T cells.

Note on this clone: The read ends 3 residues early relative to the CDR3; the germline J gene fills the gap. The chain combines TRBV19 with TRBJ1-1, with 8 bases fitting TRBD1. The CDR3 covers 14 residues. The germline gives CDR1 LNHDA, CDR2 SQIVND (reference sequence). V dropped 5 bases and J dropped 3; count of bases not matched to a gene: 5. CDR3 sequence: CASSSRQGYTEAFF. The covered CDR3 bases are TGTGCCAGTAGTTCCCGACAGGGGTACACTGAA.

Turning to this clone: The read falls 3 residues short of the CDR3 end, and the missing part is taken from the germline J gene. The rearrangement uses TRBV18 and TRBJ2-1; 7 positions match TRBD1. The germline CDR1 and CDR2 sequences are KGHSH and LQKENI. The CDR3 consists of 14 residues. V trimming: 0 bases; J trimming: 6 bases; junction bases outside the gene matches: 2. This CDR3 is CASSPPNRGNEQFF. The DNA read from the CDR3 is TGTGCCAGCTCACCACCGAACAGGGGCAATGAG. The entire variable domain, with the rest obtained from reference TRBV18 and TRBJ2-1, is as follows: NAGVMQNPRHLVRRRGQEARLRCSPMKGHSHVYWYRQLPEEGLKFMVYLQKENIIDESGMPKERFSAEFPKEGPSILRIQQVVRGDSAAYFCASSPPNRGNEQFFGPGTRLTVL.

As for this clone: Read sequence stops 3 residues before the CDR3 end, and the germline J gene provides the missing end. V usage is TRBV20-1 and J usage is TRBJ2-3, with TRBD2 identical over 11 bases. The germline V gene encodes CDR1 DFQATT and CDR2 SNEGSKA (reference sequence). This CDR3 has 15 amino acids. The J segment lost 0 bases and the V segment lost 3 bases, leaving 2 bases of the junction unmatched. The sequenced part of the CDR3 DNA is TGCAGTGCTAGTACTAGCGGGAGAAGCACAGATACG. It specifies CSASTSGRSTDT. The entire CDR3 protein is CSASTSGRSTDTQYF.

In the case of this clone: The read falls 3 residues short of the CDR3 end, and the missing part is taken from the germline J gene. The chain uses TRBV10-3 and TRBJ2-3, with 8 bases that match TRBD1. Germline-derived CDR1 and CDR2 are ENHRY and SYGVKD. The CDR3 totals 13 residues. Germline trimming cut 11 bases from V and 7 bases from J; bases unmatched to any gene: 11. The CDR3 sequence: CAASDREVNTQYF. The sequenced part of the CDR3 DNA is TGTGCCGCCTCGGACAGGGAGGTAAATACG.

To note about this clone: A junction end diverges from the germline sequence, so it may reflect a read error. Coverage ceases 3 residues before the CDR3 finishes, and the germline J gene fills in the end. The rearrangement uses TRBV4-2 and TRBJ1-2; weak D call: TRBD1 (6 bases). Germline V gene sequence: CDR1 LGHNA, CDR2 YNFKEQ. The CDR3 consists of 14 residues. The sequenced part of the CDR3 DNA is TGCGCCAGCAGCCAAGCCGGGGGGCCCTGGGGC. Translating it yields CASSQAGGPWG. The CDR3 as a whole reads CASSQAGGPWGYTF.

Concerning this clone itself: Read sequence stops 3 residues before the CDR3 end, and the germline J gene provides the missing end. The chain links TRBV7-8 to TRBJ1-6; tentative D call: TRBD1 (6 bases). The CDR3 length is 16 residues. Germline V lookup: CDR1 SGHVS, CDR2 FQNEAQ. The V gene lost 5 bases and the J gene lost 5 bases, with 16 bases spanning the gap. This chain's CDR3 is CASSADTGLNNSPLHF. CDR3 bases read: TGTGCCAGCAGCGCCGATACAGGGCTTAATAATTCACCC.